The clone carrying this T cell receptor beta chain was counted between two and nine times. The antigen is undetermined. This specimen belongs to a study of beta chain features in type 1 diabetes. Points from the study as a whole: Patients with Type 1 diabetes showed moderately but significantly shorter TCRB CDR3s in all four CD4+ subsets.

Every isolated RNA sample was fully reverse transcribed, so sequencing captured expressed TCRB transcripts. Here immunoSEQ multiplex PCR was the method, and the copy in TCRdb shows in-frame clones only, minus some. The sample lists approximately 170,000 clones; roughly 60% were seen once. The V segment lost 5 bases and the J segment 4 bases; nucleotides outside the gene matches: 6. Germline V gene data show CDR1 as MNHEY and CDR2 as SMNVEV (reference sequence). This CDR3 is 14 amino acids long. Sequencing was done on a sample of naive CD4+ T cells from blood. The V gene is TRBV27, the J gene TRBJ2-7; 9 nucleotides agree with TRBD1. The origin of this receptor is a man younger than 40 with type 1 diabetes. CDR3 amino acids: CASSGGQGRYEQYF. CDR3 DNA sequence: TGTGCCAGCAGTGGAGGACAGGGGAGGTACGAGCAGTACTTC.